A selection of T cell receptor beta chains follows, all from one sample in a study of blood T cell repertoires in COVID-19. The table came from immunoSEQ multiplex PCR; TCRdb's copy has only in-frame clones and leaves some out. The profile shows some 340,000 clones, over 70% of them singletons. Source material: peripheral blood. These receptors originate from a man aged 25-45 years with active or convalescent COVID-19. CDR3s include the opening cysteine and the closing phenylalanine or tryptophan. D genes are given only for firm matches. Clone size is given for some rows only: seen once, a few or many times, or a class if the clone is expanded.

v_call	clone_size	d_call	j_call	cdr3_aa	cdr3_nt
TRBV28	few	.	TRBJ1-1	CASTDRLPNTEAFF	TGTGCCAGCACCGACAGATTACCAAACACTGAAGCTTTCTTT
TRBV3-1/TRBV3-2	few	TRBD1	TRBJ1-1	CASPMLGQGFSGTEAFF	TGTGCCAGCCCAATGTTGGGACAGGGGTTCTCGGGCACTGAAGCTTTCTTT
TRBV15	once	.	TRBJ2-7	CATSRDSGAYEQYF	TGTGCCACCAGCAGAGATTCGGGAGCCTACGAGCAGTACTTC
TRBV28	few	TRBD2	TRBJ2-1	CASTTSGSFGDEQFF	TGTGCCAGCACGACTAGCGGGAGTTTCGGTGATGAGCAGTTCTTC
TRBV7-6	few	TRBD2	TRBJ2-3	CASSLIAGATDTQYF	TGTGCCAGCAGCTTAATAGCGGGTGCCACAGATACGCAGTATTTT
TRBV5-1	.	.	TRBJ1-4	CASRPEGVDEKLFF	TGCGCCAGCAGACCCGAGGGAGTGGATGAAAAACTGTTTTTT
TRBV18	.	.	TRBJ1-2	CASSGDRYNYGYTF	TGTGCCAGCTCCGGCGACAGATACAACTATGGCTACACCTTC
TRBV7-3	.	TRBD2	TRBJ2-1	CASSDSGVDNEQFF	TGTGCCAGCAGCGATAGCGGGGTCGACAATGAGCAGTTCTTC
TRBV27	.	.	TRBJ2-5	CASGEGQGQETQYF	TGTGCCAGCGGGGAGGGACAAGGACAAGAGACCCAGTACTTC
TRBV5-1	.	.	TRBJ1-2	CASSSHTSEVYGYTF	TGCGCCAGCAGTTCCCATACATCGGAGGTCTATGGCTACACCTTC
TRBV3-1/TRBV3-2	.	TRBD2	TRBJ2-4	CASSQEPSGGAEDF	TGTGCCAGCAGCCAGGAGCCTAGCGGGGGGGCCGAGGACTTC
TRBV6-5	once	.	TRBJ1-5	CASSLQGDQPQHF	TGTGCCAGCAGTTTACAGGGAGATCAGCCCCAGCATTTT
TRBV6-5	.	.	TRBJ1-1	CASSRPDSEAFF	TGTGCCAGCAGTCGCCCGGACAGTGAAGCTTTCTTT
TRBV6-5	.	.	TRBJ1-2	CASSPSDGIYGYTF	TGTGCCAGTAGCCCGTCGGACGGGATCTATGGCTACACCTTC
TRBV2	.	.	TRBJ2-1	CATQGEPQGNEQFF	TGTGCCACACAGGGAGAGCCCCAAGGGAATGAGCAGTTCTTC
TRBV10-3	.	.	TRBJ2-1	CAISGRLGSYNEQFF	TGTGCCATCAGTGGGAGACTAGGTTCCTACAATGAGCAGTTCTTC
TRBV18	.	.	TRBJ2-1	CASSPREDEQFF	TGTGCCAGCTCCCCTAGAGAGGATGAGCAGTTCTTC
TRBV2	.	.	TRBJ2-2	CASREDKSARGELFF	TGTGCCAGCAGAGAGGACAAGTCCGCAAGAGGGGAGCTGTTTTTT
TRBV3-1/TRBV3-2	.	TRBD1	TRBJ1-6	CASSQDGTGLSYNSPLHF	TGTGCCAGCAGCCAAGATGGGACAGGCCTCTCCTATAATTCACCCCTCCACTTT
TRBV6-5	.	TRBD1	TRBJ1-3	CASRTGLSGNTIYF	TGTGCCAGCAGGACAGGGTTGTCTGGAAACACCATATATTTT
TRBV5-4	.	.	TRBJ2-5	CASSLVGETQYF	TGTGCCAGCAGCTTAGTCGGGGAGACCCAGTACTTC
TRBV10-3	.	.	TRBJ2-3	CAITDGGRDTDTQYF	TGTGCCATCACTGATGGCGGGCGGGACACAGATACGCAGTATTTT
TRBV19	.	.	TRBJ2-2	CASRAWVGGDTGELFF	TGTGCCAGTCGGGCTTGGGTGGGGGGTGACACCGGGGAGCTGTTTTTT
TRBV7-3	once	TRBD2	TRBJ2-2	CASSSTLAGGTGELFF	TGTGCCAGCAGCTCCACCTTAGCGGGGGGCACCGGGGAGCTGTTTTTT
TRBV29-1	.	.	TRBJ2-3	CSGLIAYLTDTQYF	TGCAGCGGTCTCATAGCGTACCTCACAGATACGCAGTATTTT
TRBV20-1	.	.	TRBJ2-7	CSARDAGEQYF	TGCAGTGCTAGAGATGCCGGCGAGCAGTACTTC
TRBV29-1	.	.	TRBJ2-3	CSVDRDTQYF	TGCAGCGTTGACAGAGATACGCAGTATTTT
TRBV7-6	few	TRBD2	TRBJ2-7	CASSLTSASGWVEQYF	TGTGCCAGCAGCTTAACCTCGGCTAGCGGTTGGGTCGAGCAGTACTTC
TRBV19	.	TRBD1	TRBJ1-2	CATRPGQGVANYGYTF	TGTGCCACCCGACCGGGACAGGGAGTGGCTAACTATGGCTACACCTTC
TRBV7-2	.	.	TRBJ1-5	CASSSQGDSNQPQHF	TGTGCCAGCAGCTCACAGGGTGATAGCAATCAGCCCCAGCATTTT
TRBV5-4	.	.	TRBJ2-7	CASSLSGREQYF	TGTGCCAGCAGCTTGTCAGGGCGCGAGCAGTACTTC
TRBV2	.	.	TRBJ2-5	CASVRVETQYF	TGTGCCAGCGTCAGGGTGGAGACCCAGTACTTC
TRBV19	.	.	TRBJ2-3	CASSPRLERATDTQYF	TGTGCCAGTAGTCCCCGACTAGAGCGGGCCACAGATACGCAGTATTTT
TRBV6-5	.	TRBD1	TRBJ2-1	CASTDGTGGRNEQFF	TGTGCCAGCACCGACGGGACAGGGGGCAGGAATGAGCAGTTCTTC
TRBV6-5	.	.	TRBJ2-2	CASNRDINTGELFF	TGTGCCAGCAATCGGGACATTAACACCGGGGAGCTGTTTTTT
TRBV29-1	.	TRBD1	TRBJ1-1	CSGLTGMNTEAFF	TGCAGCGGCTTGACAGGGATGAACACTGAAGCTTTCTTT
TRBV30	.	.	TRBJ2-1	CAWSPVRDSYNEQFF	TGTGCCTGGAGTCCCGTCCGGGACTCCTACAATGAGCAGTTCTTC
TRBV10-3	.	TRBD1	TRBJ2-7	CAISGRDRTLHEQYF	TGTGCCATCAGTGGCCGGGACAGGACCCTCCACGAGCAGTACTTC
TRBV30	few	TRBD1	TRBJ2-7	CAWATGQAYEQYF	TGTGCCTGGGCAACGGGACAGGCCTACGAGCAGTACTTC
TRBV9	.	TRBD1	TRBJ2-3	CASSVVTGGVDTQYF	TGTGCCAGCAGCGTAGTGACAGGGGGGGTAGATACGCAGTATTTT
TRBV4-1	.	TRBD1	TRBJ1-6	CASSQKGTANSPNSPLHF	TGCGCCAGCAGCCAAAAGGGGACAGCCAACTCACCAAATTCACCCCTCCACTTT
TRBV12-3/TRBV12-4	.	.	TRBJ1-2	CASSLGGTAGYTF	TGTGCCAGCAGTTTGGGAGGGACCGCTGGCTACACCTTC
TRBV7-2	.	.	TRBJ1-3	CASSLEARALTGNTIYF	TGTGCCAGCAGCTTAGAGGCGCGGGCGCTTACTGGAAACACCATATATTTT
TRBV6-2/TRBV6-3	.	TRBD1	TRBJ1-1	CASSSATGGVSEAFF	TGTGCCAGCAGTTCCGCGACAGGGGGCGTTTCTGAAGCTTTCTTT
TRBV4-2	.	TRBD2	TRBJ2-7	CASSPGTSGRVNEQYF	TGTGCCAGCAGCCCCGGGACTAGCGGGAGGGTGAACGAGCAGTACTTC
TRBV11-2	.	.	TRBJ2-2	CASSFRGAADTGELFF	TGTGCCAGCAGCTTCCGGGGGGCCGCAGACACCGGGGAGCTGTTTTTT
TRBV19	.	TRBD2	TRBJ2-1	CASSTNRGGYNEQFF	TGTGCCAGTAGTACTAATCGGGGGGGCTACAATGAGCAGTTCTTC
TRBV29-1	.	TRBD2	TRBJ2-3	CSVRGTSGRSADTQYF	TGCAGCGTGCGTGGGACTAGCGGGAGATCCGCAGATACGCAGTATTTT
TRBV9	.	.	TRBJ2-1	CASSLRGGDPYNEQFF	TGTGCCAGCAGCCTAAGGGGGGGAGACCCCTACAATGAGCAGTTCTTC
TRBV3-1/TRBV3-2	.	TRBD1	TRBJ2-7	CASTPGQATYEQYF	TGTGCCAGCACCCCGGGACAGGCGACCTACGAGCAGTACTTC
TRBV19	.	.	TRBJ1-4	CASSMGDFNEKLFF	TGTGCCAGTAGTATGGGAGACTTTAATGAAAAACTGTTTTTT
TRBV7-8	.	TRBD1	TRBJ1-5	CASSSPDRDSNQPQHF	TGTGCCAGCAGCTCGCCAGACAGGGATAGCAATCAGCCCCAGCATTTT
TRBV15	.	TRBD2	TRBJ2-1	CATSRNREGRWEQFF	TGTGCCACCAGCAGAAACCGGGAGGGCCGCTGGGAGCAGTTCTTC
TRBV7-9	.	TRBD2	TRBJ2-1	CASSGLAAYNEQFF	TGTGCCAGCAGTGGACTAGCGGCATACAATGAGCAGTTCTTC